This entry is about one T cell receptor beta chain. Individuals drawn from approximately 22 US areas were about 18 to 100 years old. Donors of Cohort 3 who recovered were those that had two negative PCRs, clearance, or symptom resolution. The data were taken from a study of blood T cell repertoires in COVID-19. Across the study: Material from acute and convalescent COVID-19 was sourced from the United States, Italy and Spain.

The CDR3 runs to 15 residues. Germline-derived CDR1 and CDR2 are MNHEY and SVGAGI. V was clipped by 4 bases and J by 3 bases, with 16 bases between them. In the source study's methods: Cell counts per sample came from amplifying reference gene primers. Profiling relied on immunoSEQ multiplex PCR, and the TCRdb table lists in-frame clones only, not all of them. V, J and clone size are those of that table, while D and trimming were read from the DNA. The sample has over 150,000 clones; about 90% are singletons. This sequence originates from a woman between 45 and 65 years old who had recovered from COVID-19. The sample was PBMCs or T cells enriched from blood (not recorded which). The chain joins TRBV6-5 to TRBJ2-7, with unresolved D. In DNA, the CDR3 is TGTGCCAGCAGTTCCCCTCGCGTGGTCAACTACGAGCAGTACTTC. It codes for CASSSPRVVNYEQYF.